This TCR beta chain derives from a study of control samples from healthy donors and cancer patients. Sequencing used immunoSEQ multiplex PCR; TCRdb keeps in-frame clones, though not all of them. This sample has 120,000 to 150,000 clones, with approximately 90% found just once. The trim removed 5 bases at V and 5 bases at J, leaving 9 bases unmatched. Germline V lookup: CDR1 SGHTA, CDR2 FQGNSA. This CDR3 region has 15 residues. The sample comprised blood. This clonotype was obtained from a woman in her 30s in good health. This sequence joins TRBV7-2 and TRBJ2-3, with 8 bases aligning to TRBD2. CDR3 DNA sequence: TGTGCCAGCAGCCAGGGCTCAGCGGGGGTAGATACGCAGTATTTT. Protein: CASSQGSAGVDTQYF.